One and the same sample provided the 31 T cell receptor beta chains below, sequenced in a study of T cells after yellow fever vaccination. MiXCR was run by TCRdb on the 5' RACE reads, yielding one entry per CDR3 protein. The sample shows some 600,000 distinct CDR3 sequences, 12% of them seen only once. This material consisted of PBMCs, taken on the day of the yellow fever booster vaccination. These TCRs come from a man aged 30 to 45 who received the YFV17D yellow fever vaccine.

The chain recombines TRBV20-1 with TRBJ2-5; TRBD2 agrees at 13 bases. Germline-derived CDR1 and CDR2 are DFQATT and SNEGSKA (reference sequence). V was clipped by 6 bases and J by 6 bases; unmatched bases: 7. CDR3 length: 14 amino acids. CDR3 amino acids: CSARTSGRLKTQYF. The CDR3 bases are TGCAGTGCAAGGACTAGCGGGAGATTGAAGACCCAGTACTTC.

Only a few counts were recorded for this clonotype. The junction and the germline gene differ at one end; a read error may be behind it. V gene TRBV28 combines with J gene TRBJ2-7, with D possibly matching TRBD2 (5 bases). CDR1 and CDR2 (germline): MDHEN, SYDVKM. The CDR3 length is 13 residues. DNA for the CDR3: TGTGCCAGCAGTTTGCGACGGGATGCTAAAAATCACTTC. Translated, it gives CASSLRRDAKNHF.

The gene calls are TRBV7-9 and TRBJ2-4, with D hard to call. The CDR3 covers 11 residues. CDR1 SEHNR and CDR2 FQNEAQ come from the germline V gene (reference sequence). V was shortened by 5 bases and J by 7 bases, with 6 bases between the two germline ends. Here the CDR3 reads CASSPGNIQYF. In nucleotides, the CDR3 is TGTGCCAGCAGCCCCGGTAACATTCAGTACTTC.

The table lists this clonotype with many counts. V gene TRBV6-2 or TRBV6-3 combines with J gene TRBJ2-1; 8 nucleotides agree with TRBD2. Trimming at V came to 5 bases and at J to 4 bases, leaving 13 bases not matched to a gene. CDR1 is MNHEY, CDR2 SVGEGT, per germline. This CDR3 has 17 amino acids. DNA for the CDR3: TGTGCCAGCAGTAACAACCCGGGACTAGGCGGTTACAATGAGCAGTTCTTC. This gives the protein CASSNNPGLGGYNEQFF.

The V call is TRBV6-1, the J call TRBJ1-2; D gene ambiguous. The CDR3 totals 9 residues. Germline CDR1 is MNHNS and CDR2 is SASEGT. Trimming pared 10 bases from V and 7 bases from J, leaving 7 bases between. The CDR3 sequence: CAMRFGYTF. The CDR3 bases are TGTGCCATGAGGTTTGGCTACACCTTC.

The V call is TRBV4-3, the J call TRBJ2-7; D is uncertain. The germline V and J ends were trimmed by 1 base and 9 bases, with 19 bases remaining between them. Germline-derived CDR1 and CDR2 are LGHNA and YSLEER. There are 15 residues in the CDR3. DNA for the CDR3: TGCGCCAGCAGCCAAGGGACGAACCGGTTCGGCGGGCAGTACTTC. Translation: CASSQGTNRFGGQYF.

This chain links TRBV30 with TRBJ2-7; 10 nucleotides align to TRBD2. This CDR3 is 14 amino acids long. Germline-derived CDR1 and CDR2 are GTSNPN and SVGIG (reference sequence). V lost 8 bases, J lost 0 bases, and 7 bases stayed unmatched. CDR3 DNA sequence: TGTGCCCTAAGAGGACTAGCGGCCTCCTACGAGCAGTACTTC. It yields the protein CALRGLAASYEQYF. The full variable domain, completed using reference TRBV30 and TRBJ2-7, is SQTIHQWPATLVQPVGSPLSLECTVEGTSNPNLYWYRQAAGRGLQLLFYSVGIGQISSEVPQNLSASRPQDRQFILSSKKLLLSDSGFYLCALRGLAASYEQYFGPGTRLTVT.

This clonotype has at least ten counts. The chain uses TRBV5-6 and TRBJ2-2; D is undetermined. The CDR3 covers 11 residues. Germline V gives CDR1 SGHDT, CDR2 YYEEEE. V shed 2 bases and J shed 7 bases, with 3 bases lying between them. This CDR3 reads CASSFLGELFF. CDR3 nucleotides: TGTGCCAGCAGCTTCCTCGGGGAGCTGTTTTTT.

In this sample, this clonotype turned up a few times. One junction end disagrees with the germline gene, perhaps due to a read error. The chain combines TRBV5-1 with TRBJ1-1, with 7 bases matching TRBD1. The germline CDR1 and CDR2 sequences are SGHRS and YFSETQ. This CDR3 has 15 amino acids. The CDR3 here is CASSSRTGSNPEAFF. The CDR3 bases are TGCGCCAGCAGCTCCCGGACAGGTTCGAACCCTGAAGCTTTCTTT.

This clonotype was detected only a few times. J is TRBJ1-1 and V is TRBV5-4; D might be TRBD1 (5 bases). Trimming removed 2 bases at V and 1 base at J, with 12 bases between. CDR1 and CDR2 (germline): SGHNT, YYREEE (reference sequence). This CDR3 has 15 amino acids. The CDR3 coding sequence is TGTGCCAGCAGCTTCCAGGGTCAGTGGAACACTGAAGCTTTCTTT. Translating it yields CASSFQGQWNTEAFF.

This clonotype was counted a few times. The chain is built from TRBV4-2 and TRBJ2-5; 9 bases are shared with TRBD2. Germline-derived CDR1 and CDR2 are LGHNA and YNFKEQ. This CDR3 is built from 17 residues. With V trimmed by 0 bases and J by 4 bases, 9 bases remained unmatched. The CDR3 sequence is CASSQEQLAGGPETQYF. The CDR3 bases are TGTGCCAGCAGCCAAGAACAGCTTGCGGGAGGGCCAGAGACCCAGTACTTC.

The J gene is TRBJ2-1, the V gene TRBV7-6, with 12 bases matching TRBD2. Germline V gives CDR1 SGHVS, CDR2 FNYEAQ. The CDR3 extends over 15 amino acids. With 10 bases clipped from V and 5 bases from J, the junction kept 9 bases outside the gene matches. DNA for the CDR3: TGTGCCATCTCCAGACTAGCGGGAGAAAACAATGAGCAGTTCTTC. Protein product: CAISRLAGENNEQFF.

The sample holds a few counts of this clonotype. This chain links TRBV20-1 with TRBJ1-2; D remains ambiguous. The CDR3 loop spans 13 amino acids. CDR1 is DFQATT and CDR2 is SNEGSKA in the germline V gene (reference sequence). Trimming stripped 3 bases from V and 4 bases from J, with 12 bases between. CDR3 residues: CSASWQEGYGYTF. The CDR3 bases are TGCAGTGCTAGTTGGCAGGAGGGCTATGGCTACACCTTC.

The chain joins TRBV7-2 to TRBJ2-7, with TRBD1 identical over 7 bases. This CDR3 is 15 amino acids long. Germline loops: CDR1 SGHTA, CDR2 FQGNSA. The ends lost 3 bases at V and 6 bases at J; junction bases unmatched: 11. Here the CDR3 DNA reads TGTGCCAGCAGCTTGGTCGGGACAGCGCTGTTCGAGCAGTACTTC. This translates into CASSLVGTALFEQYF.

In its sample, this clonotype was seen a few times. The chain uses TRBV4-3 and TRBJ2-3, with D unresolved. Germline V lookup: CDR1 LGHNA, CDR2 YSLEER. This CDR3 is 13 amino acids long. The V gene lost 4 bases and the J gene lost 5 bases, with 10 bases spanning the gap. CDR3 nucleotide sequence: TGCGCCAGCAGCCCCTTAACCGGAGATACGCAGTATTTT. This translates into CASSPLTGDTQYF.

V gene TRBV5-4 combines with J gene TRBJ2-5; D not resolved. The germline CDR1 and CDR2 sequences are SGHNT and YYREEE (reference sequence). The CDR3 runs to 14 residues. Trimming took 0 bases from V and 2 from J, leaving 8 bases between them. CDR3 nucleotide sequence: TGTGCCAGCAGCTTGGATTCCACTCAAGAGACCCAGTACTTC. Translating it yields CASSLDSTQETQYF.

The rearrangement uses TRBV20-1 and TRBJ1-3; D unresolved. There are 14 residues in the CDR3. V dropped 2 bases and J dropped 0 bases, with 8 bases sitting between them. In germline, CDR1 is DFQATT, CDR2 SNEGSKA (reference sequence). Here the CDR3 reads CSARLGNSGNTIYF. CDR3 bases: TGCAGTGCTAGATTGGGTAACTCTGGAAACACCATATATTTT.

This chain joins TRBV24-1 and TRBJ2-1; D is unresolved. The CDR3 is made up of 14 amino acids. Germline values: CDR1 KGHDR, CDR2 SFDVKD. V was shortened by 5 bases and J by 8 bases, with 15 bases between the two germline ends. CDR3 DNA sequence: TGTGCCACCAGTGCTGGCTCTCTCGGCCATGAGCAGTTCTTC. It codes for CATSAGSLGHEQFF.

The chain has TRBV6-1 and TRBJ2-5; 7 nucleotides line up with TRBD2. The CDR3 consists of 16 residues. J lost 2 bases, V lost 6 bases, and 12 bases had no gene match. Germline CDR1 and CDR2: MNHNS and SASEGT. CDR3 protein: CASSPVHGRIQETQYF. The CDR3 DNA sequence: TGTGCCAGCAGCCCGGTTCACGGGAGGATACAAGAGACCCAGTACTTC.

The genes are TRBV28 and TRBJ2-5, with D possibly TRBD2 on 5 matching bases. The V gene lost 7 bases and the J gene lost 1 base, with 13 bases spanning the gap. CDR3 size: 14 residues. Germline V gene sequence: CDR1 MDHEN, CDR2 SYDVKM. CDR3 nucleotide sequence: TGTGCCAGCAAGGTTCTAGCTTTCCAAGAGACCCAGTACTTC. It specifies CASKVLAFQETQYF.

This clonotype was found a few times. The CDR3: CSVVGGDNEQFF. Here the CDR3 DNA reads TGCAGCGTTGTAGGCGGTGACAATGAGCAGTTCTTC. The chain combines TRBV29-1 with TRBJ2-1; no reliable D call. The CDR3 runs to 12 residues. Per the germline V gene, CDR1 is SQVTM and CDR2 is ANQGSEA. V was trimmed by 4 bases and J by 5 bases, leaving 9 bases between them.

This clonotype was detected only a few times. The chain joins TRBV5-5 to TRBJ2-2; D ambiguous. Germline assignment: CDR1 SGHKS and CDR2 YYEKEE (reference sequence). CDR3 size: 16 residues. Trimming stripped 4 bases from V and 5 bases from J, with 18 bases between. The CDR3 region is CASSPLPLQKTGELFF. CDR3 nucleotide sequence: TGTGCCAGCAGCCCCCTCCCGCTTCAGAAGACCGGGGAGCTGTTTTTT.

Comment on this clonotype: Its ends do not fully match the called genes, so a read error is possible. This chain joins TRBV20-1 and TRBJ2-7, with a weak D call TRBD1 (5 bases). In germline, CDR1 is DFQATT, CDR2 SNEGSKA (reference sequence). The CDR3 consists of 14 residues. CDR3 region: CSAKYPRRVYEQHF. As DNA, the CDR3 is TGCAGTGCTAAGTACCCGCGCAGGGTCTACGAGCAGCACTTC.

This clonotype has only a few counts. The chain couples TRBV5-6 to TRBJ1-1; 7 positions agree with TRBD1. Germline V gene lookup returns CDR1 SGHDT and CDR2 YYEEEE. The CDR3 loop spans 16 amino acids. V was pared by 5 bases and J by 0 bases, with 10 bases of the junction left unmatched. The CDR3 loop reads CASRGSGQTLNTEAFF. CDR3 nucleotide sequence: TGTGCCAGCAGGGGGTCGGGACAGACACTGAACACTGAAGCTTTCTTT.

This clonotype was observed a handful of times. The rearrangement links TRBV5-1 to TRBJ1-2; D not certain. V lost 4 bases and J lost 4, with 17 bases in between. The CDR3 is 15 residues long. From germline, CDR1 is SGHRS and CDR2 YFSETQ. The CDR3 here is CASSRDEGIGYGYTF. The CDR3 nucleotides are TGCGCCAGCAGCCGCGACGAAGGAATAGGCTATGGCTACACCTTC.

The chain joins TRBV4-1 to TRBJ2-7; D gene uncertain. The CDR3 length is 17 residues. Germline V lookup: CDR1 MGHRA, CDR2 YSYEKL. V lost 0 bases and J 0 bases, leaving 15 bases between the germline ends. CDR3 protein: CASSQDLSILGSYEQYF. The CDR3 region has the DNA TGCGCCAGCAGCCAAGATCTCAGTATCTTAGGCTCCTACGAGCAGTACTTC.

In its sample, this clonotype was seen a few times. The chain links TRBV6-5 to TRBJ2-5; possibly TRBD1 or TRBD2 for D (6 bases each). The CDR3 spans 15 residues. Looked up from germline, CDR1 is MNHEY and CDR2 is SVGAGI. Trimming took off 1 base at V and 5 bases at J, with 14 bases between the two ends. Written as DNA, the CDR3 is TGTGCCAGCAGTTACTGGGGGGCAGGGAAGGAGACCCAGTACTTC. Protein: CASSYWGAGKETQYF.

The sample holds many counts of this clonotype. The V call is TRBV6-2 or TRBV6-3, the J call TRBJ2-2; 11 positions match TRBD2. The junction had 9 bases not matched to a gene; V was cut back by 6 bases and J by 6 bases. Germline V lookup: CDR1 MNHEY, CDR2 SVGEGT. This CDR3 has 16 amino acids. CDR3 DNA: TGTGCCAGCAGCGCTACTAGCGGGGGTTACGCCGGGGAGCTGTTTTTT. It encodes CASSATSGGYAGELFF.

This clonotype was seen more than once but under ten times. The V gene is TRBV20-1, the J gene TRBJ2-2, with 7 bases aligning to TRBD1. V gave up 0 bases and J gave up 5 bases; unmatched junction bases: 9. The CDR3 contains 16 residues. Germline CDR1 is DFQATT and CDR2 is SNEGSKA (reference sequence). The chain's CDR3 is CSARDKKGALTGELFF. CDR3 DNA sequence: TGCAGTGCTAGAGATAAAAAGGGGGCGCTAACCGGGGAGCTGTTTTTT.

DNA for the CDR3: TGTGCCAGCAGCGTAGAGTCTGGGACTAGCGGCTACGAGCAGTACTTC. The encoded protein is CASSVESGTSGYEQYF. The chain is built from TRBV9 and TRBJ2-7, with TRBD2 identical over 11 bases. Germline assignment: CDR1 SGDLS and CDR2 YYNGEE. V was pared by 0 bases and J by 3 bases, with 5 bases of the junction left unmatched. The CDR3 runs 16 residues.

V gene TRBV6-1 combines with J gene TRBJ1-2; TRBD1 aligns across 8 bases. J lost 8 bases, V lost 5 bases, and 10 bases had no gene match. This CDR3 spans 14 amino acids. Per germline, CDR1 MNHNS and CDR2 SASEGT. In DNA form, the CDR3 reads TGTGCCAGCAGTAGATCGGACAGGGCTGGCGGCTACACCTTC. This gives the protein CASSRSDRAGGYTF.